The next 19 T cell receptor beta chains were all read from a single sample in a study of blood T cell repertoires in COVID-19. The assay was immunoSEQ multiplex PCR, and TCRdb's table has in-frame clones only and misses some. The sample includes about 280,000 clones, approximately 85% of them seen just once. Sequenced material: peripheral blood. The receptors were gathered from a human donor in a cohort sampled during active COVID-19.

V usage is TRBV19 and J usage is TRBJ1-6; TRBD1 might be the D (5 bases). The CDR3 runs 16 residues. V gave up 5 bases and J gave up 7 bases, with 18 bases separating them. Germline CDR1 and CDR2: LNHDA and SQIVND (reference sequence). CDR3 sequence: CASSPSTAGLNSPLHF. CDR3 sequence (DNA): TGTGCCAGTAGTCCCTCCACGGCAGGGCTAAATTCACCCCTCCACTTT.

The chain couples TRBV20-1 to TRBJ2-3; possibly TRBD2 for D (5 bases). The CDR3 runs to 11 residues. CDR1 and CDR2 (germline): DFQATT, SNEGSKA (reference sequence). Trimming took off 4 bases at V and 7 bases at J, with 9 bases between the two ends. The CDR3 reads CSATDSNTQYF. The CDR3 DNA reads as TGCAGTGCTACGGACTCAAATACGCAGTATTTT.

This clone has only a few counts. The chain joins TRBV2 to TRBJ2-3, with a weak D call TRBD1 (6 bases). This CDR3 is built from 14 residues. Germline V CDR1 and CDR2: SNHLY, FYNNEI. V was shortened by 6 bases and J by 11 bases, with 21 bases between the two germline ends. CDR3 DNA: TGTGCCAGCAGGCGGAGAGAGGGGGAAATGGTGCAGTATTTT. As protein: CASRRREGEMVQYF. Complete variable domain (other parts from reference TRBV2 and TRBJ2-3): EPEVTQTPSHQVTQMGQEVILRCVPISNHLYFYWYRQILGQKVEFLVSFYNNEISEKSEIFDDQFSVERPDGSNFTLKIRSTKLEDSAMYFCASRRREGEMVQYFGPGTRLTVL.

The chain recombines TRBV2 with TRBJ1-2, with D maybe TRBD1 (6 bases). Germline values: CDR1 SNHLY, CDR2 FYNNEI. The CDR3 runs to 16 residues. V gave up 0 bases and J gave up 3 bases, with 14 bases separating them. The DNA for the CDR3 is TGTGCCAGCAGTGAAGCCTTTGGGGGACACGACTATGGCTACACCTTC. Encoded protein: CASSEAFGGHDYGYTF. The variable domain in full, with the rest retrieved from reference TRBV2 and TRBJ1-2, is EPEVTQTPSHQVTQMGQEVILRCVPISNHLYFYWYRQILGQKVEFLVSFYNNEISEKSEIFDDQFSVERPDGSNFTLKIRSTKLEDSAMYFCASSEAFGGHDYGYTFGSGTRLTVV.

The rearrangement joins TRBV14 to TRBJ1-2; 7 bases are a match to TRBD1. Germline V gene lookup returns CDR1 SGHDN and CDR2 FVKESK. The CDR3 consists of 13 residues. The V segment lost 5 bases and the J segment 3 bases; nucleotides outside the gene matches: 3. The CDR3 bases are TGTGCCAGCAGCAGGACAGGTCACTATGGCTACACCTTC. Translating it yields CASSRTGHYGYTF.

The genes are TRBV21-1 and TRBJ2-1; no DNA check was done on the table's D call, TRBD2. TRBV21-1 is labeled a pseudogene. The CDR3 extends over 19 amino acids. The CDR3 DNA is TGTGCCAGCAGTTACGCCCCACAGCGGGAGGGGGCCTCCTACAATGAGCAGTTCTTC. This gives the protein CASSYAPQREGASYNEQFF.

The chain employs TRBV14 and TRBJ2-3; 8 bases match TRBD2. CDR3 size: 16 residues. Trimming removed 5 bases from V and 4 bases from J; junction bases left unmatched: 11. From germline, CDR1 is SGHDN and CDR2 FVKESK. The DNA for the CDR3 is TGTGCCAGCAGCGACGGGAGGGCAGGCCAGCCAGATACGCAGTATTTT. Translated: CASSDGRAGQPDTQYF.

The rearrangement joins TRBV10-1 to TRBJ2-7, with TRBD1 matching 8 bases. There are 12 residues in the CDR3. V dropped 6 bases and J dropped 4; count of bases not matched to a gene: 2. Germline loops: CDR1 WNHNN, CDR2 SYGVQD (reference sequence). The CDR3 reads CASRDREYEQYF. CDR3 DNA: TGCGCCAGCAGGGACAGGGAGTACGAGCAGTACTTC.

This chain connects TRBV4-1 to TRBJ1-2; possible D gene TRBD1, 5 bases. This CDR3 has 15 amino acids. Germline-derived CDR1 and CDR2 are MGHRA and YSYEKL. Trimming shortened V by 2 bases and J by 5 bases, and 15 bases separated the two germline ends. In DNA, the CDR3 is TGCGCCAGCAGCCAACCGTTCAGGGTAGGGTATGGCTACACCTTC. Encoded protein: CASSQPFRVGYGYTF.

As DNA, the CDR3 is TGTGCCAGTAGTATACTAAATCAGGGTGAGCAGTTCTTC. Protein: CASSILNQGEQFF. The chain couples TRBV19 to TRBJ2-1; possibly TRBD1 for D (5 bases). V shed 2 bases and J shed 9 bases, with 11 bases lying between them. Germline CDR1 LNHDA, CDR2 SQIVND (reference sequence). This CDR3 is 13 amino acids long. Filled out from reference TRBV19 and TRBJ2-1, the complete variable domain reads DGGITQSPKYLFRKEGQNVTLSCEQNLNHDAMYWYRQDPGQGLRLIYYSQIVNDFQKGDIAEGYSVSREKKESFPLTVTSAQKNPTAFYLCASSILNQGEQFFGPGTRLTVL.

The rearrangement links TRBV5-1 to TRBJ2-3; possible D gene TRBD2, 6 bases. The CDR3 length is 14 residues. V gave up 4 bases and J gave up 6 bases, with 15 bases separating them. Germline CDR1 is SGHRS and CDR2 is YFSETQ. The CDR3 loop is CASSNVQTSDTQYF. The CDR3 DNA is TGCGCCAGCAGCAACGTTCAGACTAGTGATACGCAGTATTTT.

The chain couples TRBV12-3 or TRBV12-4 to TRBJ1-2; possibly TRBD1 for D (5 bases). The CDR3 totals 13 residues. Trimming removed 6 bases at V and 4 bases at J, with 12 bases between. CDR3 nucleotides: TGTGCCAGCAGCCAGGGTGGCTCCTATGGCTACACCTTC. It specifies CASSQGGSYGYTF.

Comments on this clone: The junction departs from germline at one end; a sequencing error may be responsible. The rearrangement joins TRBV7-9 to TRBJ2-3, with D perhaps matching TRBD2 (5 bases). Germline V lookup: CDR1 SEHNR, CDR2 FQNEAQ (reference sequence). The CDR3 is 16 residues long. The CDR3 DNA reads TGTGCCAACAGCCCAGAGGGAACTCTTAGCACAGATACGCAGTATTTT. The encoded protein is CANSPEGTLSTDTQYF.

This rearrangement joins TRBV6-5 to TRBJ2-3, with TRBD2 identical over 11 bases. Germline V gene sequence: CDR1 MNHEY, CDR2 SVGAGI. Trimming at V came to 7 bases and at J to 4 bases, leaving 4 bases not matched to a gene. The CDR3 contains 14 residues. The CDR3, as DNA: TGTGCCAGCACCATACTAGCGGGAGCAGATACGCAGTATTTT. The encoded protein is CASTILAGADTQYF.

This clone occurred once. V is TRBV7-2 and J is TRBJ2-1, with 7 positions matching TRBD1. Germline-derived CDR1 and CDR2 are SGHTA and FQGNSA. There are 13 residues in the CDR3. V lost 3 bases to trimming and J lost 9 bases; unmatched junction nucleotides: 5. CDR3 DNA sequence: TGTGCCAGCAGCTTGGGACAGCTCTCTGAGCAGTTCTTC. Protein: CASSLGQLSEQFF.

The V call is TRBV27, the J call TRBJ2-3, with a weak D call TRBD1 (6 bases). The V end lost 7 bases, the J end lost 0 bases, and 11 bases lay between the germline ends. The CDR3 sequence is 14 residues long. Germline values: CDR1 MNHEY, CDR2 SMNVEV (reference sequence). CDR3 protein: CASNGQPSTDTQYF. CDR3 coding DNA: TGTGCCAGCAATGGACAGCCGAGCACAGATACGCAGTATTTT.

The chain uses TRBV11-1 and TRBJ1-6, with a tentative D call TRBD1 (5 bases). Germline assignment: CDR1 SGHAT and CDR2 FQDESV (reference sequence). The V end lost 4 bases, the J end lost 7 bases, and 17 bases lay between the germline ends. This CDR3 region has 16 residues. The CDR3 loop is CASSSGQSNWNSPLHF. CDR3 DNA: TGTGCCAGCAGCTCCGGACAATCCAACTGGAATTCACCCCTCCACTTT.

The gene calls are TRBV28 and TRBJ1-1; D call uncertain. Germline V CDR1 and CDR2: MDHEN, SYDVKM. The CDR3 totals 13 residues. Between the trimmed V and J ends, which lost 5 bases and 7 bases, there was a span of 14 bases. CDR3 bases: TGTGCCAGCAGTCTCAGGAGGCTTGGTGAAGCTTTCTTT. Amino acids: CASSLRRLGEAFF. The full variable domain, with the rest looked up from reference TRBV28 and TRBJ1-1, is DVKVTQSSRYLVKRTGEKVFLECVQDMDHENMFWYRQDPGLGLRLIYFSYDVKMKEKGDIPEGYSVSREKKERFSLILESASTNQTSMYLCASSLRRLGEAFFGQGTRLTVV.

V gene TRBV9 combines with J gene TRBJ2-7, with 10 bases matching TRBD2. The J segment lost 5 bases and the V segment lost 4 bases, leaving 6 bases of the junction unmatched. The CDR3 runs 14 residues. The germline V gene encodes CDR1 SGDLS and CDR2 YYNGEE. For the CDR3, the DNA is TGTGCCAGCAGCTCAAAGCGGGAGGGCCACGAGCAGTACTTC. Protein: CASSSKREGHEQYF.